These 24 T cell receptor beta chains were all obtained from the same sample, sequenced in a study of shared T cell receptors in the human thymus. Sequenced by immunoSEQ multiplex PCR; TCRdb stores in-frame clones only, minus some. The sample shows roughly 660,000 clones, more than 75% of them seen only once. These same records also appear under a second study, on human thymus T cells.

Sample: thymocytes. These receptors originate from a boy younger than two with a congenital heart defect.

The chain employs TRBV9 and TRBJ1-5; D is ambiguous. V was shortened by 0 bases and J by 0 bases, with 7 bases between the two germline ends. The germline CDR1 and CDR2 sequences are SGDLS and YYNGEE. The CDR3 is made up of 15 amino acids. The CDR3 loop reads CASSVGQYSNQPQHF. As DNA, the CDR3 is TGTGCCAGCAGCGTAGGGCAGTATAGCAATCAGCCCCAGCATTTT. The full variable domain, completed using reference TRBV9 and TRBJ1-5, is DSGVTQTPKHLITATGQRVTLRCSPRSGDLSVYWYQQSLDQGLQFLIQYYNGEERAKGNILERFSAQQFPDLHSELNLSSLELGDSALYFCASSVGQYSNQPQHFGDGTRLSIL.

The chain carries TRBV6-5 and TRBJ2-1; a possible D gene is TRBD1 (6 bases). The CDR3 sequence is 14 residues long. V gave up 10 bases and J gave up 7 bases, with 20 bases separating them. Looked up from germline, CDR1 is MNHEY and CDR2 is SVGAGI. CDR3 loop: CATQTGPRGNEQFF. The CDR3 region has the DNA TGTGCCACGCAAACCGGGCCAAGGGGGAATGAGCAGTTCTTC.

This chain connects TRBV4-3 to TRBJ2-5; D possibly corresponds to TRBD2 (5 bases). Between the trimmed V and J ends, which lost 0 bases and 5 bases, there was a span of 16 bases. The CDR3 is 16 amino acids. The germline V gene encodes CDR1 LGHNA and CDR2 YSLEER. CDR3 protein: CASSQDWSGATETQYF. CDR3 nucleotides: TGCGCCAGCAGCCAAGATTGGAGCGGAGCCACGGAGACCCAGTACTTC.

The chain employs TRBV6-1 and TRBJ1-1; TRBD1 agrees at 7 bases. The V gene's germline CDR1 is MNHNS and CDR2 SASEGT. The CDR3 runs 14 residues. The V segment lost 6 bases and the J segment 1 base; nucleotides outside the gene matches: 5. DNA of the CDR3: TGTGCCAGCAGCCCGACAGGGCCGAACACTGAAGCTTTCTTT. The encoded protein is CASSPTGPNTEAFF.

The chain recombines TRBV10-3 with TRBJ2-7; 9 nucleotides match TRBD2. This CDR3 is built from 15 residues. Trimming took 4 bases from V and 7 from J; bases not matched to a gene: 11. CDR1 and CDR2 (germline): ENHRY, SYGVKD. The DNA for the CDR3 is TGTGCCATCAGTGCGACTAGCGGATCTCCCTTGGAGCAGTACTTC. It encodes CAISATSGSPLEQYF.

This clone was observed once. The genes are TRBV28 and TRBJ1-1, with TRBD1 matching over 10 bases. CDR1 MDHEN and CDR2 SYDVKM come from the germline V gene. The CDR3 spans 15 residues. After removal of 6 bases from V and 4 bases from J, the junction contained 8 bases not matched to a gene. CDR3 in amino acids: CASRDRDRGSTEAFF. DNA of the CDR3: TGTGCCAGCAGGGACCGGGACAGGGGTTCCACTGAAGCTTTCTTT.

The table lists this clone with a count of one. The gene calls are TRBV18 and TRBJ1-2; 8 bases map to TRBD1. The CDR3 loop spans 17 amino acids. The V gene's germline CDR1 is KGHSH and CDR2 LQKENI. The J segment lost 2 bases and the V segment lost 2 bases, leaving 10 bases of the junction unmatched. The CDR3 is CASSPRGQANRNYGYTF. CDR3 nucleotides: TGTGCCAGCTCACCAAGGGGACAGGCGAACAGGAACTATGGCTACACCTTC. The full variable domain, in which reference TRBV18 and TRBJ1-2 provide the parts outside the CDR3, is NAGVMQNPRHLVRRRGQEARLRCSPMKGHSHVYWYRQLPEEGLKFMVYLQKENIIDESGMPKERFSAEFPKEGPSILRIQQVVRGDSAAYFCASSPRGQANRNYGYTFGSGTRLTVV.

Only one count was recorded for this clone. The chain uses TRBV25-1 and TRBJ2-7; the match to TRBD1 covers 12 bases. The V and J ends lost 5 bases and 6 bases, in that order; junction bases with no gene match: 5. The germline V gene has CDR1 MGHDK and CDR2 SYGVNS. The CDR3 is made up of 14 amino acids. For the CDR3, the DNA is TGTGCCAGCAGTCGGGACAGGGGGCAAGGCGAGCAGTACTTC. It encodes CASSRDRGQGEQYF.

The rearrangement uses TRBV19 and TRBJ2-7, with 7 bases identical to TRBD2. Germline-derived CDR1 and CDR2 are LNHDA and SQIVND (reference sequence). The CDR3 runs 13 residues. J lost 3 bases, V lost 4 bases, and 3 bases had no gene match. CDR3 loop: CASSKGLFYEQYF. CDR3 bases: TGTGCCAGTAGTAAGGGACTATTCTACGAGCAGTACTTC.

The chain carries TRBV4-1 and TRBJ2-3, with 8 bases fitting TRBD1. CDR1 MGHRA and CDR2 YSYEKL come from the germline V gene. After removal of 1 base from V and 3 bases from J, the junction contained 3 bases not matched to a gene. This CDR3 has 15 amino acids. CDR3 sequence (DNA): TGCGCCAGCAGCCAAGGCCGGGACAGGACAGATACGCAGTATTTT. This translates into CASSQGRDRTDTQYF.

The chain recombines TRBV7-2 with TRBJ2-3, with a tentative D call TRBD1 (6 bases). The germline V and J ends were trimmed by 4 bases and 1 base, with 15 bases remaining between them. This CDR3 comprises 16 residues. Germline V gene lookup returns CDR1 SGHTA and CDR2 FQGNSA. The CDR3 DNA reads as TGTGCCAGCAGCTCCTACAGGGAGTCCGGCACAGATACGCAGTATTTT. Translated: CASSSYRESGTDTQYF.

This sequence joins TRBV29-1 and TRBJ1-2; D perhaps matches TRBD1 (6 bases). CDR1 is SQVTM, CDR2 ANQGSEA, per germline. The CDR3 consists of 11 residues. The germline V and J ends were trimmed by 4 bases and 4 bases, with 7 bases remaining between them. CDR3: CSVGTVYGYTF. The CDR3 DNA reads TGCAGCGTTGGGACAGTCTATGGCTACACCTTC.

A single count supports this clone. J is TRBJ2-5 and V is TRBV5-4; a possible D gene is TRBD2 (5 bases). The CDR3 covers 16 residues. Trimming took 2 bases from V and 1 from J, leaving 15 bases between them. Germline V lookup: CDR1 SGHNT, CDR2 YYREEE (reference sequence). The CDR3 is CASSLLIEEVQETQYF. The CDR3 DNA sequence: TGTGCCAGCAGCTTATTAATCGAGGAGGTCCAAGAGACCCAGTACTTC.

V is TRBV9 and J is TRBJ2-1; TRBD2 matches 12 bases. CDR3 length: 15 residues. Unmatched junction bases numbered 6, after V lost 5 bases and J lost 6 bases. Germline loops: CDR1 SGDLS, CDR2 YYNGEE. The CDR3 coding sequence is TGTGCCAGCAGTCCGACTAGCGGGAGTCGCAATGAGCAGTTCTTC. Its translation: CASSPTSGSRNEQFF.

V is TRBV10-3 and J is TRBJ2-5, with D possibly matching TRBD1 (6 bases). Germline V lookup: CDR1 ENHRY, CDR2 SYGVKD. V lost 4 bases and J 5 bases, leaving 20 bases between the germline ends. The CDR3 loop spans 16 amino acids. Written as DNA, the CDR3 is TGTGCCATCAGTGGCCTACAGTCCAGGGGTCCGGAGACCCAGTACTTC. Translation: CAISGLQSRGPETQYF.

CDR3 sequence (DNA): TGTGCCAGCAGTGAAGCAAGACTAGCGGCCTACAATGAGCAGTTCTTC. Translated, it gives CASSEARLAAYNEQFF. The rearrangement links TRBV6-1 to TRBJ2-1, with 9 bases that match TRBD2. Germline lookup yields CDR1 MNHNS and CDR2 SASEGT. The V and J ends lost 0 bases and 2 bases, in that order; junction bases with no gene match: 2. The CDR3 is 16 amino acids.

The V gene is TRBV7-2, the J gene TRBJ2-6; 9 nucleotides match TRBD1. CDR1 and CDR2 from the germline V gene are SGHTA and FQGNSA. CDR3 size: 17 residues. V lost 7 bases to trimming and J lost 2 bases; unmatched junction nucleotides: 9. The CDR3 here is CASNPGQGGPGANVLTF. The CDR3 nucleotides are TGTGCCAGCAACCCGGGACAGGGCGGGCCTGGGGCCAACGTCCTGACTTTC.

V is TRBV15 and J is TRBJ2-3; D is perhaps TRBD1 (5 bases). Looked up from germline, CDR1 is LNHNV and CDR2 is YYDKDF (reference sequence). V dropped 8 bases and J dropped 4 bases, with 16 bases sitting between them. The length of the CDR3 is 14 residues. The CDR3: CATGAVALSDTQYF. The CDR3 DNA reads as TGTGCCACCGGGGCAGTGGCCCTTTCAGATACGCAGTATTTT.

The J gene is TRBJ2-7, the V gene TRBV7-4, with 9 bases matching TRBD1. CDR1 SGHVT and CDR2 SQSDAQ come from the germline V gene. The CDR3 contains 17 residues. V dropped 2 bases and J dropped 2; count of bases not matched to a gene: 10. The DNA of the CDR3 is TGTGCCAGCAGCTTATGCACACGGACAGGGGCTCCCTACGAGCAGTACTTC. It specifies CASSLCTRTGAPYEQYF.

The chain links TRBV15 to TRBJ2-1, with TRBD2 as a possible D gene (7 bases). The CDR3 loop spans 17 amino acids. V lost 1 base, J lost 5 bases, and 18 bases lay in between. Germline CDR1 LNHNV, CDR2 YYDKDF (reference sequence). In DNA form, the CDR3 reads TGTGCCACCAGCAGAGCGGCAGGGGAGGGTGGGAACAATGAGCAGTTCTTC. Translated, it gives CATSRAAGEGGNNEQFF.

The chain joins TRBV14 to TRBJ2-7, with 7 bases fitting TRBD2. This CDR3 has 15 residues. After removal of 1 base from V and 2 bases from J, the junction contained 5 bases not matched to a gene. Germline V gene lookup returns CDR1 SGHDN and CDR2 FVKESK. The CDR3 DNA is TGTGCCAGCAGCCAAGGACTAGCAGCAACCTACGAGCAGTACTTC. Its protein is CASSQGLAATYEQYF.

The CDR3 sequence is CAISESEGAETQYF. CDR3 DNA sequence: TGTGCCATCAGTGAGTCAGAGGGGGCCGAGACCCAGTACTTC. This chain links TRBV10-3 with TRBJ2-5; 7 nucleotides align to TRBD1. Losses at the gene ends were 0 bases for V and 5 bases for J; bases not matched to a gene: 3. The germline CDR1 and CDR2 sequences are ENHRY and SYGVKD. This CDR3 spans 14 amino acids.

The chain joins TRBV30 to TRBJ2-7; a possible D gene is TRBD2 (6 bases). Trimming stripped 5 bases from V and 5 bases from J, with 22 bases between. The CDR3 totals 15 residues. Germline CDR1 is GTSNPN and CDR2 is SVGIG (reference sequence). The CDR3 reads CAWGGRLVVCNEQYF. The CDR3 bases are TGTGCCTGGGGGGGGAGGCTCGTAGTCTGTAACGAGCAGTACTTC.

CDR3 sequence reads: CAIANRGRKGGELFF. CDR3 sequence (DNA): TGTGCCATCGCCAACAGGGGTAGGAAGGGCGGGGAGCTGTTTTTT. The chain joins TRBV28 to TRBJ2-2; 7 positions match TRBD1. This CDR3 comprises 15 residues. CDR1 is MDHEN and CDR2 is SYDVKM in the germline V gene. V was pared by 10 bases and J by 7 bases, with 15 bases of the junction left unmatched.